The subject of this entry is one TCR beta chain. Its antigen remains unidentified. The data were obtained in a study of T cell responses to AZD1222 COVID-19 vaccine. Generated by immunoSEQ multiplex PCR, the TCRdb table keeps only in-frame clones and is missing some. The repertoire holds approximately 150,000 clones, with roughly 88% as singletons. Overall study results and limits: Per reports, nearly half of all spike-specific TCRs target regions that are unmutated in variants. Mostly white British, mostly female donors; authors suggested clonal diversity may be underestimated. Across spike, vaccine-associated CD4 TCRs were found, dominant at 160-218 and 743-854. Spike-specific TCR repertoires showed rising breadth and depth after two AZD1222 doses.

This TCR was sampled from an adult in good health. The source material was peripheral blood, sampled on day 0 of AZD1222 vaccination.

The CDR3: CASSVGTGGDGYTF. The CDR3, as DNA: TGTGCCAGCAGCGTCGGGACAGGGGGCGATGGCTACACCTTC. V gene TRBV9 combines with J gene TRBJ1-2; 12 bases map to TRBD1. CDR1 and CDR2 (germline): SGDLS, YYNGEE. J was trimmed by 6 bases and V by 2 bases; bases with no gene match: 2. This CDR3 is built from 14 residues.